This paragraph reports one TCR beta chain. Cohort placement rested on clinical history that participants reported themselves. The source of the sample is a study of blood T cell repertoires in COVID-19. The wider study: Acute-phase and convalescent COVID-19 samples originated in the United States, Italy and Spain. The cDNA or gDNA used as material had been derived from T cells, B-cell-depleted T cells, or PBMCs.

In the authors' workflow: How many nucleated cells were present was estimated from reference gene primer amplification. The protocol was immunoSEQ multiplex PCR, while the TCRdb copy is restricted to in-frame clones and leaves out a portion. V and J calls and clone size come straight from that table; D and trimming were deduced from the DNA. Of fewer than 250,000 clones in the sample, around 82% are singletons; the top ten hold nearly 7.5%. Germline CDR1 LGHNA, CDR2 YSLEER. The trim removed 3 bases at V and 0 bases at J, leaving 10 bases unmatched. The CDR3 has 18 residues. J is TRBJ2-1 and V is TRBV4-3, with TRBD1 matching over 8 bases. The sample consisted of PBMCs or T cells enriched from blood (not recorded which). The sequence was collected from a woman aged 40 to 49 with acute COVID-19. The CDR3 region has the DNA TGCGCCAGCAGCCAGAACGCAGGGGGCTCTAGCTCCTACAATGAGCAGTTCTTC. Translation: CASSQNAGGSSSYNEQFF.